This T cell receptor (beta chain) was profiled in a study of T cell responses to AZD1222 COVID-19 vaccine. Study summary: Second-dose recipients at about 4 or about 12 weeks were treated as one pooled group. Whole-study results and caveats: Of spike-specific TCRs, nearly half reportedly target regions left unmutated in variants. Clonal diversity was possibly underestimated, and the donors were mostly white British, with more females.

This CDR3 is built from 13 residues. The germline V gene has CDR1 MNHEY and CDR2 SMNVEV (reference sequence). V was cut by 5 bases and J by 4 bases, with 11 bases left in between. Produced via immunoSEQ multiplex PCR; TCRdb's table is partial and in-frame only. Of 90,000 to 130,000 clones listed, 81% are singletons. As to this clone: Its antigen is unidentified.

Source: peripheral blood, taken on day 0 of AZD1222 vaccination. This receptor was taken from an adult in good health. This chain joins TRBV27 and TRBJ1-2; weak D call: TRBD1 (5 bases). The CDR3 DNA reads TGTGCCAGCAGTCCCCGGGGGAGCTATGGCTACACCTTC. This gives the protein CASSPRGSYGYTF.